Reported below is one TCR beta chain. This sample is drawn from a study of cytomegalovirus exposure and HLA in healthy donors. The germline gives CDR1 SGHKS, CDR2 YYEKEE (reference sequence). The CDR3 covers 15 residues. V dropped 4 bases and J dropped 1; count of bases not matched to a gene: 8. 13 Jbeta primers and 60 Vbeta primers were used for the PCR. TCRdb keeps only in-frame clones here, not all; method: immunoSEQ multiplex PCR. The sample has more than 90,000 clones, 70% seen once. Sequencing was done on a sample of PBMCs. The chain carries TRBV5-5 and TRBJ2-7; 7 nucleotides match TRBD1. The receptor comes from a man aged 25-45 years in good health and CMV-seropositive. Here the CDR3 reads CASSATGTDSYEQYF. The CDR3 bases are TGTGCCAGCAGCGCAACCGGGACAGATTCCTACGAGCAGTACTTC.